Below are 27 T cell receptor beta chains sequenced from a single sample in a study of T cells after yellow fever vaccination (dated by TCRdb to about 2019). The library was obtained by 5' RACE. The sequencing machine was an Illumina NovaSeq 6000. The public sequencing data were trimmed at Q25 with fastp and processed into clonotypes with MiXCR by TCRdb, which kept only in-frame beta chains. Every distinct CDR3 protein forms one entry, paired with its most common genes and DNA. Recorded for this sample are over 250,000 distinct CDR3 sequences; about 4% of them occurred a single time. The ten largest clones take up 20% to 25% of the sample. The sample's treatment or condition label, in plain terms: live attenuated yellow fever vaccine strain. The material sequenced was PBMCs, taken 5 days after the yellow fever booster vaccination. The receptors were gathered from a man between 18 and 35 years old who received the YFV17D yellow fever vaccine.

The chain couples TRBV12-3 or TRBV12-4 to TRBJ1-1; D perhaps matches TRBD1 (5 bases). Trimming left V 2 bases short and J 6 bases short, with 10 bases between. CDR3 length: 13 amino acids. The CDR3 nucleotides are TGTGCCAGCAGTTTACTGGGGGACTCTGAAGCTTTCTTT. This translates into CASSLLGDSEAFF.

The CDR3 DNA follows: TGTGCCAGCTCACCAAATCCAGGCAATGAAGCTTTCTTT. It is translated as CASSPNPGNEAFF. The gene calls are TRBV18 and TRBJ1-1; D is uncertain. Germline assignment: CDR1 KGHSH and CDR2 LQKENI. CDR3 size: 13 residues. V lost 2 bases and J lost 7, with 11 bases in between.

At least ten counts were recorded for this clonotype. The chain is built from TRBV5-6 and TRBJ2-5, with D uncertain. There are 13 residues in the CDR3. CDR1 and CDR2 from the germline V gene are SGHDT and YYEEEE. The V and J ends lost 3 bases and 9 bases respectively, with 15 bases between them. CDR3 bases: TGTGCCAGCAGCTCCGACCCGCCGCGGCCCCAGTACTTC. Translation: CASSSDPPRPQYF. The entire variable domain, with the rest obtained from reference TRBV5-6 and TRBJ2-5, is as follows: DAGVTQSPTHLIKTRGQQVTLRCSPKSGHDTVSWYQQALGQGPQFIFQYYEEEERQRGNFPDRFSGHQFPNYSSELNVNALLLGDSALYLCASSSDPPRPQYFGPGTRLLVL.

This clonotype was detected a few times. The chain uses TRBV30 and TRBJ1-5, with 10 bases that match TRBD1. V trimming: 1 base; J trimming: 0 bases; junction bases outside the gene matches: 15. Per germline, CDR1 GTSNPN and CDR2 SVGIG (reference sequence). CDR3 length: 20 amino acids. CDR3 nucleotide sequence: TGTGCCTGGAGTGCCTGGGACAGGGGAGAATGGGGTGATAGCAATCAGCCCCAGCATTTT. It encodes CAWSAWDRGEWGDSNQPQHF.

V is TRBV18 and J is TRBJ1-2; D may be TRBD1 (6 bases). Germline CDR1 reads KGHSH; CDR2 reads LQKENI. V shed 0 bases and J shed 8 bases, with 16 bases lying between them. This CDR3 contains 15 residues. CDR3 coding DNA: TGTGCCAGCTCACCACCGACGACAGGAATAAAGGGCTACACCTTC. Amino acid sequence: CASSPPTTGIKGYTF.

The chain links TRBV6-1 to TRBJ2-2; D may be TRBD2 (6 bases). Trimming stripped 7 bases from V and 3 bases from J, with 12 bases between. Germline CDR1 reads MNHNS; CDR2 reads SASEGT. This CDR3 has 14 residues. This chain's CDR3 is CASNRREDTGELFF. As DNA, the CDR3 is TGTGCCAGCAACAGGAGGGAGGACACCGGGGAGCTGTTTTTT.

This clonotype was detected many times. A read error may be the cause here, since a much bigger clone is one base away. This rearrangement joins TRBV12-3 or TRBV12-4 to TRBJ2-5; the D gene is possibly TRBD2 (5 bases). The V end was cut by 6 bases, the J end by 5 bases, with 10 bases between. This CDR3 comprises 12 residues. The CDR3 sequence is CASSHPGETQYF. In DNA, the CDR3 is TGTGCCAGCAGCCACCCGGGGGAGACCCAGTACTTC.

This clonotype was seen more than once but under ten times. The chain joins TRBV11-3 to TRBJ2-3; D remains ambiguous. In germline, CDR1 is SGHNT, CDR2 YENEEA. CDR3 length: 15 residues. V was cut by 5 bases and J by 0 bases, with 12 bases left in between. Written as DNA, the CDR3 is TGTGCCAGCAGCCCTTACCCGAGGAGCACAGATACGCAGTATTTT. Translating gives CASSPYPRSTDTQYF.

This clonotype occurred a few times. The chain links TRBV9 to TRBJ2-5; TRBD2 might be the D (6 bases). The CDR3 sequence is 15 residues long. CDR1 and CDR2 from the germline V gene are SGDLS and YYNGEE. Trimming removed 0 bases from V and 0 bases from J, with 9 bases in between. The CDR3 DNA sequence: TGTGCCAGCAGCGTAGCGGGGGAGTACCAAGAGACCCAGTACTTC. It codes for CASSVAGEYQETQYF.

This clonotype was counted only a few times. The chain is built from TRBV18 and TRBJ2-5; D uncertain. This CDR3 is built from 13 residues. From germline, CDR1 is KGHSH and CDR2 LQKENI. V lost 2 bases, J lost 5 bases, and 9 bases lay in between. CDR3 sequence reads: CASSPGIMETQYF. CDR3 nucleotide sequence: TGTGCCAGCTCACCAGGGATTATGGAGACCCAGTACTTC.

The chain is built from TRBV7-8 and TRBJ1-4; D uncertain. The CDR3 totals 15 residues. Trimming removed 5 bases at V and 0 bases at J, with 10 bases between. Per germline, CDR1 SGHVS and CDR2 FQNEAQ. The CDR3 region is CASSQVHATNEKLFF. CDR3 DNA: TGTGCCAGCAGCCAGGTCCACGCAACTAATGAAAAACTGTTTTTT.

The V gene is TRBV6-2 or TRBV6-3, the J gene TRBJ1-5; D is perhaps TRBD1 (6 bases). Per the germline V gene, CDR1 is MNHEY and CDR2 is SVGEGT. Trimming shortened V by 0 bases and J by 7 bases, and 13 bases separated the two germline ends. This CDR3 has 15 residues. Written as DNA, the CDR3 is TGTGCCAGCAGTTACTCTAAGGGGGGGCGGCAGCCCCAGCATTTT. This sequence encodes CASSYSKGGRQPQHF.

This clonotype was recorded at least ten times. The chain combines TRBV9 with TRBJ1-2; D unclear. The germline V and J ends were trimmed by 1 base and 6 bases, with 10 bases remaining between them. CDR1 is SGDLS and CDR2 is YYNGEE in the germline V gene. The CDR3 contains 13 residues. CDR3 nucleotide sequence: TGTGCCAGCAGCGTATCCCCATTAGATGGCTACACCTTC. Amino acids: CASSVSPLDGYTF.

This clonotype showed up just a few times. CDR3 nucleotides: TGCGCCAGCAGCCATATAGCGGGTGAGGGACCAGATACGCAGTATTTT. Amino acids: CASSHIAGEGPDTQYF. V and J are TRBV5-1 and TRBJ2-3; the match to TRBD2 covers 7 bases. This CDR3 has 16 amino acids. Germline-derived CDR1 and CDR2 are SGHRS and YFSETQ. The junction had 12 bases not matched to a gene; V was cut back by 4 bases and J by 4 bases.

This clonotype has just a few counts. The chain links TRBV6-2 or TRBV6-3 to TRBJ1-1, with 9 nucleotides matching TRBD1. Germline CDR1 and CDR2: MNHEY and SVGEGT. The CDR3 totals 12 residues. J lost 6 bases, V lost 10 bases, and 6 bases had no gene match. DNA for the CDR3: TGTGCCACGACAGGGGGACCTCCTGAAGCTTTCTTT. Protein: CATTGGPPEAFF.

This clonotype was observed at least ten times. J is TRBJ2-1 and V is TRBV19; unclear D gene. Germline V gene lookup returns CDR1 LNHDA and CDR2 SQIVND (reference sequence). CDR3 length: 13 amino acids. Trimming shortened V by 6 bases and J by 4 bases, and 10 bases separated the two germline ends. The chain's CDR3 is CASRGRGYNEQFF. CDR3 DNA: TGTGCCAGTAGGGGCCGAGGTTACAATGAGCAGTTCTTC. Looking up the rest from reference TRBV19 and TRBJ2-1 gives the full variable domain: DGGITQSPKYLFRKEGQNVTLSCEQNLNHDAMYWYRQDPGQGLRLIYYSQIVNDFQKGDIAEGYSVSREKKESFPLTVTSAQKNPTAFYLCASRGRGYNEQFFGPGTRLTVL.

This clonotype was seen repeatedly, ten times or more. The chain links TRBV6-5 to TRBJ2-1; 11 bases are a match to TRBD2. Per germline, CDR1 MNHEY and CDR2 SVGAGI. This CDR3 contains 14 residues. V lost 6 bases to trimming and J lost 6 bases; unmatched junction nucleotides: 4. The CDR3 DNA reads as TGTGCCAGCAGAGCTAGCGGGGGGTTCAATGAGCAGTTCTTC. Its protein product is CASRASGGFNEQFF.

In this sample, this clonotype turned up a few times. This chain joins TRBV6-5 and TRBJ2-2, with 8 bases lining up with TRBD1. Trimming removed 6 bases from V and 5 bases from J; junction bases left unmatched: 5. CDR1 is MNHEY, CDR2 SVGAGI, per germline. The CDR3 covers 14 residues. The CDR3 spells CASSGTGLTGELFF. The DNA for the CDR3 is TGTGCCAGCAGCGGGACAGGACTTACCGGGGAGCTGTTTTTT.

The J gene is TRBJ2-7, the V gene TRBV18, with 7 bases lining up with TRBD1. The CDR3 consists of 18 residues. Unmatched junction bases numbered 17, after V lost 3 bases and J lost 3 bases. Germline V gene lookup returns CDR1 KGHSH and CDR2 LQKENI. In DNA form, the CDR3 reads TGTGCCAGCTCACCCATTCTAAAATCCGGGACAGAGAGCTACGAGCAGTACTTC. Its translation is CASSPILKSGTESYEQYF.

Remarks on this clonotype: A much larger clone differs by one base, so this may be a read error. The chain combines TRBV5-1 with TRBJ2-1, with a weak D call TRBD1 (7 bases). Trimming shortened V by 4 bases and J by 2 bases, and 13 bases separated the two germline ends. CDR1 and CDR2 from the germline V gene are SGHRS and YFSETQ. This CDR3 has 15 residues. Here the CDR3 reads CASSKSRGAYNEQFF. For the CDR3, the DNA is TGCGCCAGCAGCAAGTCCAGGGGGGCCTACAATGAGCAGTTCTTC.

The gene calls are TRBV2 and TRBJ2-6, with D unclear. V was cut by 6 bases and J by 0 bases, with 12 bases left in between. This CDR3 region has 16 residues. The germline V gene has CDR1 SNHLY and CDR2 FYNNEI. The CDR3 DNA reads TGTGCCAGCAGGGCCTCGAGTTCCTCTGGGGCCAACGTCCTGACTTTC. It codes for CASRASSSSGANVLTF. The whole variable domain, remainder taken from reference TRBV2 and TRBJ2-6, is EPEVTQTPSHQVTQMGQEVILRCVPISNHLYFYWYRQILGQKVEFLVSFYNNEISEKSEIFDDQFSVERPDGSNFTLKIRSTKLEDSAMYFCASRASSSSGANVLTFGAGSRLTVL.

This clonotype has just a few counts. V usage is TRBV5-6 and J usage is TRBJ2-5; TRBD1 matches at 12 bases. The V gene end was trimmed by 4 bases and the J gene end by 4 bases; junction bases not matched to a gene: 8. The CDR3 is 16 amino acids. Germline CDR1 is SGHDT and CDR2 is YYEEEE. CDR3 nucleotides: TGTGCCAGCAGCGTCCCGGGACAGGGGGCAGGAGAGACCCAGTACTTC. It translates to CASSVPGQGAGETQYF.

The table lists this clonotype with a few counts. This sequence joins TRBV2 and TRBJ2-3; D is unresolved. Germline CDR1 SNHLY, CDR2 FYNNEI. The CDR3 is made up of 14 amino acids. V lost 1 base, J lost 2 bases, and 7 bases lay in between. The chain's CDR3 is CASSEGGYTDTQYF. The CDR3 bases are TGTGCCAGCAGTGAAGGGGGATACACAGATACGCAGTATTTT.

This clonotype was detected ten times or more. The chain is built from TRBV7-2 and TRBJ2-5; 8 bases are a match to TRBD2. The CDR3 consists of 14 residues. Unmatched junction bases numbered 5, after V lost 6 bases and J lost 2 bases. Germline V gene lookup returns CDR1 SGHTA and CDR2 FQGNSA. Here the CDR3 DNA reads TGTGCCAGCAGTCGTCCGGGGGGGCAAGAGACCCAGTACTTC. Its protein is CASSRPGGQETQYF.

The chain is built from TRBV7-2 and TRBJ2-1, with 11 bases matching TRBD2. The ends lost 3 bases at V and 4 bases at J; junction bases unmatched: 11. The CDR3 has 18 residues. Germline V gene data show CDR1 as SGHTA and CDR2 as FQGNSA. CDR3 nucleotides: TGTGCCAGCAGCTTCCAGTCGGTAGCGGGGGGGCTGTACAATGAGCAGTTCTTC. As protein: CASSFQSVAGGLYNEQFF. Drawing the rest from reference TRBV7-2 and TRBJ2-1, the complete variable domain is GAGVSQSPSNKVTEKGKDVELRCDPISGHTALYWYRQSLGQGLEFLIYFQGNSAPDKSGLPSDRFSAERTGGSVSTLTIQRTQQEDSAVYLCASSFQSVAGGLYNEQFFGPGTRLTVL.

This clonotype was observed many times. The DNA for the CDR3 is TGTGCCAGCAGCCCGGGACTAGCGACCTACAATGAGCAGTTCTTC. Translated: CASSPGLATYNEQFF. The V and J genes are TRBV6-5 and TRBJ2-1; 10 bases align to TRBD2. The ends lost 6 bases at V and 2 bases at J; junction bases unmatched: 4. This CDR3 region has 15 residues. Per germline, CDR1 MNHEY and CDR2 SVGAGI.

This clonotype was observed many times. The chain has TRBV4-1 and TRBJ2-5; D could derive from TRBD1 or TRBD2 (5 bases each). The length of the CDR3 is 14 residues. V lost 0 bases to trimming and J lost 3 bases, with 8 bases between them. The germline V gene has CDR1 MGHRA and CDR2 YSYEKL. The CDR3 bases are TGCGCCAGCAGCCAAGATCGGGGCGAAGAGACCCAGTACTTC. As protein: CASSQDRGEETQYF.